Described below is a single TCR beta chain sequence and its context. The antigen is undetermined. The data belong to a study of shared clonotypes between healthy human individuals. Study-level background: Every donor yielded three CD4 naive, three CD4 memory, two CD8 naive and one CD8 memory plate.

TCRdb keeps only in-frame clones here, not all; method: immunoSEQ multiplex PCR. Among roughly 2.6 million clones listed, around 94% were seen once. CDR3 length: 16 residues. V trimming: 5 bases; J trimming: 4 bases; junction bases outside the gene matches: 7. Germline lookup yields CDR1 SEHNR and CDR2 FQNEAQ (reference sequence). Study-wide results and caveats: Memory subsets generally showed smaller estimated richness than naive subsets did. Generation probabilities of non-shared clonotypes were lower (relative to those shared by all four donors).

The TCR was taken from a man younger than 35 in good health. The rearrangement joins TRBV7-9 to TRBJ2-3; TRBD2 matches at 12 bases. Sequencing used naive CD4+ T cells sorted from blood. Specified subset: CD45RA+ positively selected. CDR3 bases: TGTGCCAGCAGCCGAATCCTAGCGGGGGGGTCAGATACGCAGTATTTT. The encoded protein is CASSRILAGGSDTQYF.